The clone carrying this T cell receptor beta chain was counted only a few times. The antigen remains undetermined. This entry comes from a study of identical twins. Findings of the study overall: Zero-insertion results could be subject to partial confounding by invariant MAIT and iNKT cells.

From the 5' RACE reads, TCRdb called clonotypes with MiXCR, one entry per CDR3 protein. The sample records 700,000 or so distinct CDR3 sequences, about 20% being singletons. Separately, the same data were catalogued under a study of T cells expressing NK-cell markers. From that second work: These clonotypes additionally ranked first within the CD3+CD56-NKG2C+ fraction of four donors.

The TCR originated in a woman aged 18-29 years in good health. Sequenced material: PBMCs.

In nucleotides, the CDR3 is TGTGCCAGCAGTGAAGTGGTCTCAGGGGCTTACGAGCAGTACTTC. Translation gives CASSEVVSGAYEQYF. The chain has TRBV2 and TRBJ2-7, with a possible D match to TRBD1 (6 bases). The V and J ends lost 1 base and 4 bases respectively, with 14 bases between them. Germline values: CDR1 SNHLY, CDR2 FYNNEI. The CDR3 has 15 residues.